This T cell receptor (beta chain) stems from a study of cytomegalovirus exposure and HLA in healthy donors. Study conclusions and caveats: Association of 17,000 or so TCR beta sequences with HLA alleles was found at 0.05 false discovery rate in a later analysis. A later analysis reportedly found that, within productive TCRs, an Asian-associated ancestry cluster had fewer N-insertions than the mean observed across the roughly 700 donors.

Note on this clone: Its antigen is unknown.

Germline V CDR1 and CDR2: SGHVS, FQNEAQ. V shed 5 bases and J 2 bases; nucleotides not matched to a gene: 7. The CDR3 is 15 amino acids. PCR was performed using 60 Vbeta and 13 Jbeta primers. Profiled with immunoSEQ multiplex PCR; TCRdb holds only in-frame clones, not every one. The data contain under 300,000 clones, 80% to 95% of them singletons. Source material: PBMCs. The chain carries TRBV7-8 and TRBJ2-5; 8 bases match TRBD1. This clonotype was sampled from a girl aged 2-10 years in good health and CMV-seronegative. The CDR3 sequence is CASSMKTGAQETQYF. The CDR3 bases are TGTGCCAGCAGCATGAAGACAGGGGCACAAGAGACCCAGTACTTC.